At least ten counts were recorded for the clone carrying this TCR beta chain. These data belong to a study of Graves' ophthalmopathy and Graves' hyperthyroidism. Overall study context: By definition, stable hyperthyroidism involved no ophthalmopathy within 18 months of follow-up.

Scientists amplified the TCR beta CDR3 regions from RNA transcripts. First-round RT-PCR with HTBI primers preceded a second-round multiplex PCR. TCRdb independently ran MiXCR on the multiplex PCR reads; one entry per CDR3 protein. The sample shows roughly 1.1 million distinct CDR3 sequences, 35% to 40% of them seen only once. Aged 18 to 65, hyperthyroidism patients had new diagnoses of under 2 months' duration. Exclusion applied to patients with other autoimmune diseases, uncontrolled infections, pregnancy or lactation. The evidence that diagnosis relied on was clinical symptoms, serum thyroxine, TRAb, thyroid ultrasound and orbital computed tomography. This CDR3 is built from 15 residues. CDR1 and CDR2 (germline): LNHNV, YYDKDF (reference sequence). Trimming took off 0 bases at V and 6 bases at J, with 12 bases between the two ends.

The sequence came from an adult man with Graves' hyperthyroidism. Sequenced material: peripheral blood or thyroid tissue (not recorded which). The chain recombines TRBV15 with TRBJ1-5; unclear D gene. CDR3 loop: CATSRDFAGSQPQHF. The CDR3 DNA follows: TGTGCCACCAGCAGAGATTTTGCGGGGAGTCAGCCCCAGCATTTT. The full variable domain, completed using reference TRBV15 and TRBJ1-5, is DAMVIQNPRYQVTQFGKPVTLSCSQTLNHNVMYWYQQKSSQAPKLLFHYYDKDFNNEADTPDNFQSRRPNTSFCFLDIRSPGLGDTAMYLCATSRDFAGSQPQHFGDGTRLSIL.